This TCR beta chain was identified during a study of cytomegalovirus exposure and HLA in healthy donors. Primers for the PCR totalled 60 Vbeta and 13 Jbeta. The protocol was immunoSEQ multiplex PCR, while the TCRdb copy is restricted to in-frame clones and leaves out a portion. The sample consists of around 130,000 clones, 80% of them appearing once. V was clipped by 4 bases and J by 5 bases; unmatched bases: 5. The CDR3 sequence is 15 residues long. Germline V gene sequence: CDR1 LNHDA, CDR2 SQIVND (reference sequence). Sequencing input: PBMCs. The J gene is TRBJ2-1, the V gene TRBV19, with 10 bases matching TRBD2. The receptor comes from a man aged 25-40 years in good health and CMV-seronegative. CDR3 DNA: TGTGCCAGTAGTACACTAGCGGGATTCAACAATGAGCAGTTCTTC. It yields the protein CASSTLAGFNNEQFF. Full variable domain (outside the CDR3, taken from reference TRBV19 and TRBJ2-1): DGGITQSPKYLFRKEGQNVTLSCEQNLNHDAMYWYRQDPGQGLRLIYYSQIVNDFQKGDIAEGYSVSREKKESFPLTVTSAQKNPTAFYLCASSTLAGFNNEQFFGPGTRLTVL.